The source of this T cell receptor beta chain is a study of T cells in Graves' hyperthyroidism and ophthalmopathy. Study at large: Before any treatment, at initial diagnosis, peripheral blood was collected.

A patient was excluded if there was uncontrolled infection, other autoimmune disease, pregnancy or lactation. A note on this clonotype: Its antigen is currently unknown.

Overall study findings and caveats: Blood also contained most expanded thyroid clonotypes above 0.001. With a median lead of around 6.7 months before onset, the model predicted ophthalmopathy.

CDR1 and CDR2 (germline): DFQATT, SNEGSKA (reference sequence). The CDR3 extends over 15 amino acids. V lost 4 bases, J lost 3 bases, and 10 bases stayed unmatched. Using RNA transcripts as the source, TCR beta CDR3 regions were amplified. First-round RT-PCR of the TCR CDR3 relied on the HTBI primer set. TCRdb reprocessed the multiplex PCR reads via MiXCR and lists one record per CDR3 protein. Here the sample spans some 570,000 distinct CDR3 sequences, approximately 17% being singletons. The origin of this receptor is a woman younger than 30 with Graves' ophthalmopathy. The source material was blood. V and J are TRBV20-1 and TRBJ1-1; 8 bases are a match to TRBD1. The CDR3 here is CSATTGQAAYTEAFF. CDR3 coding DNA: TGCAGTGCTACCACGGGACAGGCGGCGTACACTGAAGCTTTCTTT.